This T cell receptor beta chain was observed in a study of blood T cell repertoires in COVID-19. The table came from immunoSEQ multiplex PCR; TCRdb's copy has only in-frame clones and leaves some out. The sample includes about 250,000 clones, around 88% seen only once; the top ten take approximately 6%. The sequenced material came from peripheral blood. The receptor was derived from a woman aged 30 to 39 with COVID-19, enrolled during active disease.

In DNA form, the CDR3 reads TGTGCCAGCAGTAGAGTTGCGGGCAAGGTCTCCTACGAGCAGTACTTC. Encoded protein: CASSRVAGKVSYEQYF. The chain couples TRBV5-5 to TRBJ2-7, with D perhaps TRBD2 (5 bases). The V end was cut by 5 bases, the J end by 0 bases, with 18 bases between. The germline gives CDR1 SGHKS, CDR2 YYEKEE (reference sequence). The CDR3 sequence is 16 residues long.